These 15 T cell receptor beta chains were all obtained from the same sample, sequenced in a study of cytomegalovirus exposure and HLA in healthy donors. Both 60 Vbeta primers and 13 Jbeta primers went into the PCR. TCRdb's copy holds only in-frame clones and misses some; the assay was immunoSEQ multiplex PCR. The profile covers about 150,000 clones, with approximately 80% appearing a single time and almost 2.5% taken by the ten largest. The sample consisted of PBMCs. The receptors originated from a boy aged 2-15 years in good health and CMV-seronegative.

The gene calls are TRBV28 and TRBJ1-2; TRBD1 aligns across 7 bases. The CDR3 extends over 15 amino acids. Germline CDR1 reads MDHEN; CDR2 reads SYDVKM. Losses at the gene ends were 5 bases for V and 4 bases for J; bases not matched to a gene: 10. The CDR3 reads CASSPRQGRLYGYTF. CDR3 nucleotides: TGTGCCAGCAGTCCTAGACAGGGCCGACTCTATGGCTACACCTTC.

This clone has just a few counts. The rearrangement links TRBV18 to TRBJ1-6, with 8 nucleotides matching TRBD1. CDR1 and CDR2 (germline): KGHSH, LQKENI. The CDR3 is 16 amino acids. Trimming removed 3 bases from V and 8 bases from J; junction bases left unmatched: 9. The CDR3 DNA follows: TGTGCCAGCTCACCCCGGACAGGGCTGGGTGATTCACCCCTCCACTTT. It is translated as CASSPRTGLGDSPLHF.

The genes are TRBV5-4 and TRBJ2-5; TRBD1 matches at 9 bases. Trimming cost V 4 bases and J 5 bases; bases outside gene matches: 9. Germline V gene sequence: CDR1 SGHNT, CDR2 YYREEE (reference sequence). This CDR3 has 15 residues. The CDR3 is CASSTLDRGSETQYF. DNA of the CDR3: TGTGCCAGCAGCACGCTTGACAGGGGGTCGGAGACCCAGTACTTC.

The chain links TRBV29-1 to TRBJ2-5, with D perhaps TRBD2 (5 bases). V lost 4 bases to trimming and J lost 5 bases, with 11 bases between them. The CDR3 has 12 amino acids. Germline CDR1 and CDR2: SQVTM and ANQGSEA. The CDR3 bases are TGCAGCGTTGTCACGGAGCGGGAGACCCAGTACTTC. Translation: CSVVTERETQYF. The variable domain in full, with the rest retrieved from reference TRBV29-1 and TRBJ2-5, is SAVISQKPSRDICQRGTSLTIQCQVDSQVTMMFWYRQQPGQSLTLIATANQGSEATYESGFVIDKFPISRPNLTFSTLTVSNMSPEDSSIYLCSVVTERETQYFGPGTRLLVL.

The chain employs TRBV5-4 and TRBJ2-5, with D possibly TRBD1 on 6 matching bases. Germline V CDR1 and CDR2: SGHNT, YYREEE (reference sequence). The CDR3 consists of 15 residues. V lost 4 bases and J lost 5, with 18 bases in between. This chain's CDR3 is CASSGEDSLDETQYF. The DNA for the CDR3 is TGTGCCAGCAGCGGAGAGGACAGTCTAGACGAGACCCAGTACTTC.

The rearrangement joins TRBV10-3 to TRBJ2-5, with TRBD1 matching 10 bases. J lost 4 bases, V lost 5 bases, and 7 bases had no gene match. CDR1 is ENHRY and CDR2 is SYGVKD in the germline V gene. This CDR3 region has 15 residues. The CDR3 loop is CAISSGQGFGETQYF. CDR3 coding DNA: TGTGCCATCAGTTCGGGACAGGGGTTCGGAGAGACCCAGTACTTC.

The rearrangement joins TRBV5-1 to TRBJ2-5; D call uncertain. CDR3 length: 14 amino acids. Germline-derived CDR1 and CDR2 are SGHRS and YFSETQ. The V end was cut by 0 bases, the J end by 0 bases, with 6 bases between. CDR3 region: CASSLVKHQETQYF. CDR3 coding DNA: TGCGCCAGCAGCTTGGTGAAGCACCAAGAGACCCAGTACTTC.

This CDR3 is CASSSRLALRESSYEQYF. The CDR3 DNA reads as TGTGCCAGCAGCTCCCGACTAGCGCTAAGGGAGAGCTCCTACGAGCAGTACTTC. This rearrangement joins TRBV7-9 to TRBJ2-7; 8 nucleotides line up with TRBD2. The CDR3 is 18 residues long. Trimming removed 4 bases from V and 0 bases from J; junction bases left unmatched: 14. The V gene's germline CDR1 is SEHNR and CDR2 FQNEAQ (reference sequence).

Comments on this clone: The sample has other DNA sequences that encode this CDR3 too. J is TRBJ2-7 and V is TRBV19; 9 nucleotides match TRBD2. This CDR3 has 16 residues. The trim removed 5 bases at V and 2 bases at J, leaving 10 bases unmatched. CDR1 and CDR2 from the germline V gene are LNHDA and SQIVND (reference sequence). In nucleotides, the CDR3 is TGTGCCAGTAGTCCGATCTCTAGCGGGAAAACCTACGAGCAGTACTTC. It encodes CASSPISSGKTYEQYF.

This clone occurred once. The gene calls are TRBV5-6 and TRBJ2-6, with TRBD1 matching over 9 bases. With V trimmed by 5 bases and J by 2 bases, 5 bases remained unmatched. The germline CDR1 and CDR2 sequences are SGHDT and YYEEEE. The CDR3 extends over 16 amino acids. For the CDR3, the DNA is TGTGCCAGCAGTTCAACAGGGGGCGCTGGGGCCAACGTCCTGACTTTC. This codes for CASSSTGGAGANVLTF. Drawing the rest from reference TRBV5-6 and TRBJ2-6, the complete variable domain is DAGVTQSPTHLIKTRGQQVTLRCSPKSGHDTVSWYQQALGQGPQFIFQYYEEEERQRGNFPDRFSGHQFPNYSSELNVNALLLGDSALYLCASSSTGGAGANVLTFGAGSRLTVL.

The chain employs TRBV7-9 and TRBJ1-1; D remains unclear. The V end lost 1 base, the J end lost 3 bases, and 21 bases lay between the germline ends. The germline CDR1 and CDR2 sequences are SEHNR and FQNEAQ (reference sequence). The CDR3 totals 18 residues. The CDR3 sequence: CASSLGVSSPVRDTEAFF. The CDR3 nucleotides are TGTGCCAGCAGCTTAGGAGTGAGCAGCCCCGTTCGGGACACTGAAGCTTTCTTT.

The chain carries TRBV5-6 and TRBJ2-2, with no clear D. The CDR3 consists of 15 residues. Trimming left V 1 base short and J 1 base short, with 8 bases between. CDR1 is SGHDT and CDR2 is YYEEEE in the germline V gene. The CDR3 protein is CASSLLAVNTGELFF. In DNA form, the CDR3 reads TGTGCCAGCAGCTTGCTTGCGGTGAACACCGGGGAGCTGTTTTTT.

The chain carries TRBV23-1 and TRBJ2-5, with 11 nucleotides matching TRBD1. TRBV23-1 is an ORF, with its function uncertain. The ends lost 8 bases at V and 5 bases at J; junction bases unmatched: 19. This CDR3 spans 18 amino acids. This CDR3 reads CASFLFRDRGSGGETQYF. The CDR3 DNA reads TGCGCCAGCTTTCTTTTTCGGGACAGGGGGTCGGGGGGGGAGACCCAGTACTTC.

The chain recombines TRBV7-3 with TRBJ2-1; D not resolved. The germline gives CDR1 SGHTA, CDR2 FQGTGA. Deletions cut 5 bases from V and 0 bases from J, with 11 bases between. There are 15 residues in the CDR3. The CDR3 region is CASSRTPNSYNEQFF. The CDR3 region has the DNA TGTGCCAGCAGCCGCACTCCGAACTCCTACAATGAGCAGTTCTTC.

This chain uses TRBV19 with TRBJ2-3, with 12 bases fitting TRBD2. The CDR3 sequence is 15 residues long. Germline V lookup: CDR1 LNHDA, CDR2 SQIVND (reference sequence). Trimming cost V 8 bases and J 2 bases; bases outside gene matches: 5. The CDR3 loop is CASRRLAGDTDTQYF. The CDR3 DNA sequence: TGTGCCAGTCGACGACTAGCGGGAGACACAGATACGCAGTATTTT.